This T cell receptor (beta chain) was recorded in a study of breast tumors, draining lymph nodes, adjacent tissues (dated by TCRdb to the mid-2010s). Turning to the overall study: The study compared TCR beta repertoires across tumor, adjacent nontumor tissue and axillary lymph nodes from breast cancer patients. The study was designed to assess the relationships and possible T-cell exchange between tumor, surrounding tissue and draining lymph node repertoires in human breast cancer.

Its CDR3 holds 14 amino acids, cysteine through phenylalanine. Kept here is only the CDR3 DNA, which spans 42 bases and is read in frame from base 1. For CDR1 and CDR2, the germline V gene lists SGHTA and FQGNSA. V loses 5 bases of germline sequence and J loses 8 bases, and the interval between the two ends is 17 bases. This clonotype was observed at least ten times. Its antigen remains undetermined. Nothing much larger sits one base from this clone, and base qualities are not available. What the authors observed across the whole study: In luminal-like breast cancer, tumor and nontumor tissue repertoires resembled each other significantly more than in basal-like breast cancer. The data were judged consistent with most tumor T cells deriving from the lymph node and then expanding within tumor tissue. Tumor T-cell repertoires showed less diversity than lymph node repertoires and more diversity than nontumor tissue repertoires, and tumor T-cell repertoires showed preferential V and J gene usage. The conclusion that tumor T cells originate in lymph nodes was framed as consistent with a hypothesis rather than directly demonstrated.

Reads for this sample came from an Illumina HiSeq 2000. TCR beta chain libraries were generated through multiplex PCR amplification. The amplified TCR beta chain products were analyzed by high-throughput sequencing. Using fastp trimming at Q25 and MiXCR clonotype assembly, TCRdb reanalyzed the public sequencing data and kept in-frame beta chains. Each CDR3 protein appears once, grouped with its most common genes and DNA. This sample is represented by around 250,000 distinct CDR3 sequences; roughly a third of them were singletons. The top ten hold approximately 3.6% of the sample. Lymph node samples came from the axillary draining lymph nodes of breast cancer patients.

Recombination connected TRBV7-2 to TRBJ2-3; the D segment cannot be called with confidence. The sequencing input was axillary lymph node tissue. The receptor was derived from a female donor with breast cancer. Some clones in this sample may be carry-over from other donors' samples. The CDR3 loop reads CASSLNTRWGTQYF. The DNA reads as follows: TGTGCCAGCAGCCTAAACACTCGTTGGGGTACGCAGTATTTT.